This T cell receptor (beta chain) was profiled in a study of T-cell memory formation after mild COVID-19. Germline values: CDR1 SGHVS, CDR2 FNYEAQ. The CDR3 is 16 residues long. With V trimmed by 0 bases and J by 5 bases, 6 bases remained unmatched. 5'RACE primed from the constant segment yielded TCR alpha and TCR beta cDNA libraries bearing sample barcodes and UMIs. TCRdb redid the calling of the 5' RACE reads with MiXCR, one entry per CDR3 protein. The sample shows around 370,000 distinct CDR3 sequences, 20% to 25% of them seen only once. Regarding the study as a whole: Clones from the second wave (peaking day 37) had unconfirmed SARS-CoV-2 specificity. Clones that got smaller from day 15 to 85 had even CD4/CD8, while clones growing later tipped toward CD4+.

A remark on this clonotype: Its antigen remains unidentified.

The chain has TRBV7-6 and TRBJ2-7; TRBD1 matches 11 bases. The sample was PBMCs or a T cell subset sorted from them (not recorded which). This sequence was found in an adult woman who had mild COVID-19 (a few samples of this study predate the infection). Cell type and time point are not known. The CDR3 bases are TGTGCCAGCAGCTTAGCCTTGGGACAGGGGGGAGACGAGCAGTACTTC. Amino acid sequence: CASSLALGQGGDEQYF.